These T cell receptor beta chains were read from a single sample in a study of Graves' ophthalmopathy and Graves' hyperthyroidism. A single record per CDR3 protein comes from TCRdb applying MiXCR to the multiplex PCR reads. Of hundreds of thousands of distinct CDR3 sequences in the sample, over 40% were seen once. Sequenced sample: peripheral blood. The receptors here all came from an adult man with Graves' ophthalmopathy. The CDR3 runs from the conserved cysteine through the conserved F or W. The D gene is left open where the match is weak. Clone sizes are given selectively: once, few, many, or a class where the clone is expanded.

j_gene: TRBJ2-5; abundance: -; d_gene: TRBD2; v_gene: TRBV20-1; CDR3aa: CSASPSSGRETQYF; CDR3nt: TGCAGTGCCTCTCCTTCTAGCGGGAGAGAGACCCAGTACTTC
j_gene: TRBJ1-2; abundance: many; d_gene: -; v_gene: TRBV20-1; CDR3aa: CSASHQDYGYTF; CDR3nt: TGCAGTGCTAGTCACCAAGACTATGGCTACACCTTC
j_gene: TRBJ1-2; abundance: -; d_gene: -; v_gene: TRBV15; CDR3aa: CATSSSAGRRSYGYTF; CDR3nt: TGTGCCACCAGCAGCTCGGCGGGACGGAGGTCCTATGGCTACACCTTC
j_gene: TRBJ2-7; abundance: -; d_gene: -; v_gene: TRBV5-8; CDR3aa: CASSFQRHEQYF; CDR3nt: TGTGCCAGCAGCTTCCAGCGCCACGAGCAGTACTTC
j_gene: TRBJ1-6; abundance: few; d_gene: -; v_gene: TRBV27; CDR3aa: CASSFNGNNSPLHF; CDR3nt: TGTGCCAGCAGTTTTAACGGAAATAATTCACCCCTCCACTTT
j_gene: TRBJ2-7; abundance: -; d_gene: -; v_gene: TRBV2; CDR3aa: CASSDQGQYF; CDR3nt: TGTGCCAGCAGTGACCAGGGGCAGTACTTC
j_gene: TRBJ1-6; abundance: many; d_gene: -; v_gene: TRBV20-1; CDR3aa: CSARDRGPYNSPLHF; CDR3nt: TGCAGTGCTAGAGACAGGGGTCCCTATAATTCACCCCTCCACTTT
j_gene: TRBJ2-5; abundance: -; d_gene: -; v_gene: TRBV11-2; CDR3aa: CASSFVGTEGETQYF; CDR3nt: TGTGCCAGCAGCTTTGTAGGCACTGAAGGAGAGACCCAGTACTTC
j_gene: TRBJ2-2; abundance: -; d_gene: -; v_gene: TRBV7-6; CDR3aa: CASSERNIGELFF; CDR3nt: TGTGCCAGCAGCGAGAGAAACATCGGGGAGCTGTTTTTT
j_gene: TRBJ1-1; abundance: -; d_gene: -; v_gene: TRBV29-1; CDR3aa: CSVEAGQNTEAFF; CDR3nt: TGCAGCGTTGAAGCAGGGCAGAACACTGAAGCTTTCTTT
j_gene: TRBJ1-5; abundance: few; d_gene: -; v_gene: TRBV6-6; CDR3aa: CASRDEYSNQPQHF; CDR3nt: TGTGCCAGCAGGGACGAGTATAGCAATCAGCCCCAGCATTTT
j_gene: TRBJ1-2; abundance: -; d_gene: -; v_gene: TRBV2; CDR3aa: CASSEARGTNYGYTF; CDR3nt: TGTGCCAGCAGTGAAGCGCGGGGAACTAACTATGGCTACACCTTC
j_gene: TRBJ2-7; abundance: -; d_gene: TRBD1; v_gene: TRBV10-3; CDR3aa: CAISESTGTGIPPLYEQYF; CDR3nt: TGTGCCATCAGTGAGTCCACCGGGACAGGGATCCCTCCCCTCTACGAGCAGTACTTC
j_gene: TRBJ1-2; abundance: -; d_gene: -; v_gene: TRBV25-1; CDR3aa: CASSPRAGANYGYTF; CDR3nt: TGTGCCAGCAGTCCCAGGGCGGGAGCTAACTATGGCTACACCTTC
j_gene: TRBJ1-5; abundance: many; d_gene: -; v_gene: TRBV10-3; CDR3aa: CATLRVGPNQPQHF; CDR3nt: TGTGCCACCCTCCGGGTTGGACCCAATCAGCCCCAGCATTTT
j_gene: TRBJ1-2; abundance: many; d_gene: -; v_gene: TRBV4-3; CDR3aa: CASSQESNYGYTF; CDR3nt: TGCGCCAGCAGCCAAGAAAGTAACTATGGCTACACCTTC
j_gene: TRBJ1-2; abundance: many; d_gene: -; v_gene: TRBV12-3/TRBV12-4; CDR3aa: CASSWRQVGGYTF; CDR3nt: TGTGCCAGCAGTTGGCGACAGGTGGGAGGCTACACCTTC
j_gene: TRBJ2-7; abundance: -; d_gene: TRBD1; v_gene: TRBV15; CDR3aa: CATSSGWGQRIYEQYF; CDR3nt: TGTGCCACCAGCAGTGGGTGGGGACAGAGGATCTACGAGCAGTACTTC
j_gene: TRBJ1-1; abundance: many; d_gene: -; v_gene: TRBV6-6; CDR3aa: CASRASHGNTEAFF; CDR3nt: TGTGCCAGCAGGGCGTCTCATGGGAACACTGAAGCTTTCTTT
j_gene: TRBJ2-7; abundance: -; d_gene: -; v_gene: TRBV6-4; CDR3aa: CASSQDQRSFIYEQYF; CDR3nt: TGTGCCAGCAGCCAAGATCAACGATCCTTTATCTACGAGCAGTACTTC
j_gene: TRBJ1-1; abundance: -; d_gene: -; v_gene: TRBV6-5; CDR3aa: CASRALTVLAEAFF; CDR3nt: TGTGCCAGCAGGGCCCTAACTGTGCTGGCTGAAGCTTTCTTT
j_gene: TRBJ1-1; abundance: -; d_gene: -; v_gene: TRBV9; CDR3aa: CASSAEGVDTEAFF; CDR3nt: TGTGCCAGCAGCGCCGAGGGGGTTGACACTGAAGCTTTCTTT
j_gene: TRBJ2-2; abundance: many; d_gene: -; v_gene: TRBV7-8; CDR3aa: CASSARGGELFF; CDR3nt: TGTGCCAGCAGCGCCCGAGGCGGGGAGCTGTTTTTT